One sample yielded the 18 T cell receptor beta chains listed below, sequenced in a study of blood T cell repertoires in COVID-19. Only in-frame clones appear in the TCRdb table, and some are missing; sequencing was by immunoSEQ multiplex PCR. The table lists around 170,000 clones, about 90% of them singletons. The sequenced sample was peripheral blood. The receptors stem from a woman in her seventies with acute or convalescent COVID-19.

The chain carries TRBV28 and TRBJ2-5; no definite D call. CDR1 MDHEN and CDR2 SYDVKM come from the germline V gene. There are 15 residues in the CDR3. The V end lost 4 bases, the J end lost 2 bases, and 14 bases lay between the germline ends. CDR3: CASSSPPGNQETQYF. CDR3 coding DNA: TGTGCCAGCAGTTCCCCCCCGGGTAATCAAGAGACCCAGTACTTC.

The chain joins TRBV28 to TRBJ2-3; TRBD2 matches 14 bases. Germline values: CDR1 MDHEN, CDR2 SYDVKM. The ends lost 7 bases at V and 2 bases at J; junction bases unmatched: 5. CDR3 length equals 16 residues. The CDR3 nucleotides are TGTGCCAGCAAAGCGGGACTAGCGGGGGACACAGATACGCAGTATTTT. This codes for CASKAGLAGDTDTQYF.

The rearrangement links TRBV3-1 (or the pseudogene TRBV3-2) to TRBJ2-1; a possible D gene is TRBD1 (6 bases). The CDR3 loop spans 22 amino acids. The ends were cut back, 1 base at V and 0 bases at J, with 28 bases in the middle. Germline V gives CDR1 LGHDT, CDR2 YNNKEL (reference sequence). The CDR3 coding sequence is TGTGCCAGCAGCCAAGGGGGTTGGGGTCGATGCGGCAGGGGCGTCTCCTACAATGAGCAGTTCTTC. This translates into CASSQGGWGRCGRGVSYNEQFF.

This rearrangement joins TRBV6-5 to TRBJ2-5; a possible D gene is TRBD1 (6 bases). V was cut by 6 bases and J by 5 bases, with 13 bases left in between. Looked up from germline, CDR1 is MNHEY and CDR2 is SVGAGI. The CDR3 length is 13 residues. In DNA, the CDR3 is TGTGCCAGCAGGCAACAGGGACCGGAGACCCAGTACTTC. Its protein product is CASRQQGPETQYF.

This sequence joins TRBV7-9 and TRBJ2-3, with TRBD2 as a possible D gene (5 bases). The V and J ends lost 1 base and 4 bases respectively, with 21 bases between them. The CDR3 is made up of 18 amino acids. The germline gives CDR1 SEHNR, CDR2 FQNEAQ (reference sequence). The CDR3 sequence is CASSLVVILGEVADTQYF. CDR3 sequence (DNA): TGTGCCAGCAGCTTAGTCGTAATCCTGGGAGAAGTCGCAGATACGCAGTATTTT.

This clone has only one observation. The rearrangement links TRBV7-2 to TRBJ2-2; TRBD2 matches at 8 bases. V shed 3 bases and J 6 bases; nucleotides not matched to a gene: 6. The CDR3 is made up of 15 amino acids. The germline gives CDR1 SGHTA, CDR2 FQGNSA. The DNA of the CDR3 is TGTGCCAGCAGCTTTCAAGCGGGAGTCGCCGGGGAGCTGTTTTTT. Amino acids: CASSFQAGVAGELFF.

Concerning this clone: The identical CDR3 is also encoded by other nucleotide sequences in the sample. The J gene is TRBJ2-2, the V gene TRBV5-1, with D perhaps matching TRBD1 (6 bases). With 0 bases removed from V and 5 bases from J, the gap between germline ends came to 8 bases. This CDR3 has 14 amino acids. The germline V gene encodes CDR1 SGHRS and CDR2 YFSETQ. The CDR3 sequence is CASSLVGGTGELFF. CDR3 in DNA: TGCGCCAGCAGCTTGGTAGGGGGAACCGGGGAGCTGTTTTTT.

V gene TRBV19 combines with J gene TRBJ2-5; a weak D match, TRBD2 (5 bases). This CDR3 has 14 residues. The germline V and J ends were trimmed by 3 bases and 7 bases, with 15 bases remaining between them. CDR1 is LNHDA, CDR2 SQIVND, per germline (reference sequence). The CDR3: CASSIVASRGTQYF. The CDR3 nucleotides are TGTGCCAGTAGTATTGTGGCTTCCCGGGGGACCCAGTACTTC.

Remarks on this clone: The CDR3 does not close with the conserved phenylalanine or tryptophan, likely indicating a read error. The limits of the CDR3 on the DNA are not certain, so only TCRdb's listed CDR3 is given. The chain is built from TRBV6-2 or TRBV6-3 and TRBJ1-2. The CDR3 is 13 amino acids long, termini counted. The germline gives CDR1 MNHEY, CDR2 SVGEGT. The CDR3 here is CASSYLDSGPTFS.

The chain couples TRBV6-5 to TRBJ2-2, with D unclear. With 0 bases removed from V and 8 bases from J, the gap between germline ends came to 7 bases. The CDR3 runs to 13 residues. Germline CDR1 MNHEY, CDR2 SVGAGI. CDR3 protein: CASSYSLLGELFF. CDR3 DNA sequence: TGTGCCAGCAGTTACTCGTTACTGGGGGAGCTGTTTTTT.

The sample holds a few counts of this clone. This sequence joins TRBV2 and TRBJ2-5, with TRBD2 matching 8 bases. The J segment lost 1 base and the V segment lost 11 bases, leaving 6 bases of the junction unmatched. Germline V CDR1 and CDR2: SNHLY, FYNNEI. CDR3 length: 13 residues. CDR3 DNA: TGTGCCTCCACCCGGGAGGGCCAAGAGACCCAGTACTTC. Its translation: CASTREGQETQYF.

This rearrangement joins TRBV9 to TRBJ2-7; 7 positions agree with TRBD1. This CDR3 is built from 15 residues. V trimming: 4 bases; J trimming: 1 base; junction bases outside the gene matches: 8. Per germline, CDR1 SGDLS and CDR2 YYNGEE. Here the CDR3 reads CASSPTKTGSYEQYF. CDR3 DNA: TGTGCCAGCAGCCCTACAAAGACAGGGTCCTACGAGCAGTACTTC.

The table lists this clone with a count of one. The genes are TRBV5-1 and TRBJ2-3; 12 bases match TRBD2. V shed 6 bases, J shed 5 bases, and the junction held 7 bases outside the gene matches. The germline CDR1 and CDR2 sequences are SGHRS and YFSETQ. The CDR3 length is 15 residues. The CDR3 is CASNPLAGGGDTQYF. The CDR3, as DNA: TGCGCCAGCAACCCACTAGCGGGAGGTGGAGATACGCAGTATTTT.

The chain couples TRBV6-2 or TRBV6-3 to TRBJ1-4; 9 positions match TRBD1. With V trimmed by 2 bases and J by 4 bases, 2 bases remained unmatched. Germline V CDR1 and CDR2: MNHEY, SVGEGT. CDR3 length: 15 amino acids. The CDR3 spells CASSYGGQGNEKLFF. DNA of the CDR3: TGTGCCAGCAGTTACGGGGGACAGGGTAATGAAAAACTGTTTTTT.

This sequence joins TRBV10-2 and TRBJ2-3, with D maybe TRBD1 (5 bases). From germline, CDR1 is WSHSY and CDR2 SAAADI. The CDR3 runs 12 residues. Trimming removed 4 bases at V and 6 bases at J, with 8 bases between. Here the CDR3 reads CASSGQKDTQYF. For the CDR3, the DNA is TGCGCCAGCAGTGGACAGAAGGATACGCAGTATTTT.

The chain employs TRBV28 and TRBJ2-5; tentative D call: TRBD1 (5 bases). CDR3 size: 14 residues. V dropped 8 bases and J dropped 4 bases, with 17 bases sitting between them. CDR1 is MDHEN, CDR2 SYDVKM, per germline. CDR3 residues: CASLRGGGAETQYF. The DNA of the CDR3 is TGTGCCAGCCTACGAGGTGGTGGGGCAGAGACCCAGTACTTC.

The J gene is TRBJ2-5, the V gene TRBV9; TRBD2 agrees at 9 bases. Germline trimming cut 0 bases from V and 4 bases from J; bases unmatched to any gene: 4. Per germline, CDR1 SGDLS and CDR2 YYNGEE. The CDR3 sequence is 15 residues long. DNA of the CDR3: TGTGCCAGCAGCGTAGGGGCTAGCGGGATAGAGACCCAGTACTTC. This codes for CASSVGASGIETQYF.

The rearrangement links TRBV19 to TRBJ2-1; TRBD1 agrees at 12 bases. The CDR3 totals 18 residues. Germline V lookup: CDR1 LNHDA, CDR2 SQIVND (reference sequence). With V trimmed by 6 bases and J by 4 bases, 13 bases remained unmatched. CDR3 DNA: TGTGCCAGTAGACGGGACAGGGGGCGCAATCCCAAATACAATGAGCAGTTCTTC. Amino acid sequence: CASRRDRGRNPKYNEQFF.